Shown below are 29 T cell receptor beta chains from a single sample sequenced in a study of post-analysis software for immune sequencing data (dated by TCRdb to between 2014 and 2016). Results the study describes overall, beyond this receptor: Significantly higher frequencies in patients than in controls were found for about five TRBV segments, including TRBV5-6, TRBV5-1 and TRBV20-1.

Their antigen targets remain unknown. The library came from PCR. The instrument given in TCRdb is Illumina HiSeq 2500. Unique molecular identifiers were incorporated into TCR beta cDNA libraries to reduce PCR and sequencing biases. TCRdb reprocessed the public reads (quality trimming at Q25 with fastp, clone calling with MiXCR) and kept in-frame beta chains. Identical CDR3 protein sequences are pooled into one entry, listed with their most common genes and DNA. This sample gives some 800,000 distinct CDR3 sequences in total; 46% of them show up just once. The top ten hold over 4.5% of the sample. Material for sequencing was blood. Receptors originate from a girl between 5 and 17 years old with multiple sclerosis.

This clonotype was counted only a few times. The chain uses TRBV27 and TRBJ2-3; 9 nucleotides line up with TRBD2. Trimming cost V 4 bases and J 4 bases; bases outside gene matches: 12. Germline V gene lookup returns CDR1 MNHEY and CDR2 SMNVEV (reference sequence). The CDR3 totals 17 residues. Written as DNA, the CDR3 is TGTGCCAGCAGTTCCTCCCACCTAGCGGGACCCCCAGATACGCAGTATTTT. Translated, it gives CASSSSHLAGPPDTQYF.

For the CDR3, the DNA is TGCAGCGTTGAAAGTCCGACCCGACTAGCGGGGATCCACACAGATACGCAGTATTTT. It translates to CSVESPTRLAGIHTDTQYF. The chain links TRBV29-1 to TRBJ2-3; 11 bases agree with TRBD2. V was pared by 2 bases and J by 2 bases, with 15 bases of the junction left unmatched. The length of the CDR3 is 19 residues. Per germline, CDR1 SQVTM and CDR2 ANQGSEA.

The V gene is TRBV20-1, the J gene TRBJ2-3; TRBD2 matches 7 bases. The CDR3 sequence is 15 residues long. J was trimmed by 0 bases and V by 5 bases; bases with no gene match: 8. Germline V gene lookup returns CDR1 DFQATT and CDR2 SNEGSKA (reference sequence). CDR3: CSAGLAAISTDTQYF. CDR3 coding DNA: TGCAGTGCTGGGCTAGCGGCGATTAGCACAGATACGCAGTATTTT.

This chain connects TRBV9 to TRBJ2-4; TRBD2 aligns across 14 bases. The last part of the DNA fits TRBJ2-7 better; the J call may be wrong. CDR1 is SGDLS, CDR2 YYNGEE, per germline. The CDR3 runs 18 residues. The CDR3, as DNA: TGTGCCAGCAGCCCTCATGGACTAGCGGGAGGCTCCCTCTACGAGCAGTACTTC. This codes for CASSPHGLAGGSLYEQYF.

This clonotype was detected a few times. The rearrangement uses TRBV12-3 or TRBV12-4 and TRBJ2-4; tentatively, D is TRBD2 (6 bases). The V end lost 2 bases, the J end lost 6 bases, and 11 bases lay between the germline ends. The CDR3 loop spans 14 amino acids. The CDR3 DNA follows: TGTGCCAGCAGTTTAAGGGGACTGAGAAACATTCAGTACTTC. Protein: CASSLRGLRNIQYF.

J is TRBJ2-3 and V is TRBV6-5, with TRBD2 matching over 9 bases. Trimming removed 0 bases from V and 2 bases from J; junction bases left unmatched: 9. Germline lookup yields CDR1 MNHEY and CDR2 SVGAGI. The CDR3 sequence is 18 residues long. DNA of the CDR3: TGTGCCAGCAGTTACTCTCCGGGACTAGCAGCACCCACAGATACGCAGTATTTT. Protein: CASSYSPGLAAPTDTQYF.

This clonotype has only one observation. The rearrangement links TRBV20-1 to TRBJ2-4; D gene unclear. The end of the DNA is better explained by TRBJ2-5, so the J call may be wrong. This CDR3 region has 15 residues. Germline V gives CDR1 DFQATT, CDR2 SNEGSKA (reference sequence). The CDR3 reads CSAKTGAWVQETQYF. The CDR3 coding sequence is TGCAGTGCAAAGACCGGCGCCTGGGTCCAAGAGACCCAGTACTTC.

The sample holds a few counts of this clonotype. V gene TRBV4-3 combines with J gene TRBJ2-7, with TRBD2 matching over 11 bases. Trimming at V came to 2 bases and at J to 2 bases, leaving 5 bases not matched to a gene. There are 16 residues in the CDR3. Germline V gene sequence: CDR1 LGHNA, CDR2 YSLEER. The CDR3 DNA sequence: TGCGCCAGCAGCCAAACTGGGACTAGCGGCGCCTACGAGCAGTACTTC. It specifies CASSQTGTSGAYEQYF.

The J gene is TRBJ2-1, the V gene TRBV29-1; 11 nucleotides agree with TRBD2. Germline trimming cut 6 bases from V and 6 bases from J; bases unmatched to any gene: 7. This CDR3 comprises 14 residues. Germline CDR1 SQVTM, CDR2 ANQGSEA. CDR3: CSVRLAGGGNEQFF. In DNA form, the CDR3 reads TGCAGCGTGAGGCTAGCGGGAGGAGGCAATGAGCAGTTCTTC.

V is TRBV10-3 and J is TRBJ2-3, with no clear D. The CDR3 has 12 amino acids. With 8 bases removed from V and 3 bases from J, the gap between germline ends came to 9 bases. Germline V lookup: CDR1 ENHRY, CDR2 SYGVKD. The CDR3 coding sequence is TGTGCCATCGGCGACATGACAGATACGCAGTATTTT. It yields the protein CAIGDMTDTQYF.

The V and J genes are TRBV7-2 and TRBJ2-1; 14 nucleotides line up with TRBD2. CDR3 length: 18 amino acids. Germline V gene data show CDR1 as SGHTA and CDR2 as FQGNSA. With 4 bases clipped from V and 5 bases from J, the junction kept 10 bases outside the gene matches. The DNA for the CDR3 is TGTGCCAGCAGCTCCCCCCTGGGGGGACTAGCGGGAGACAATGAGCAGTTCTTC. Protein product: CASSSPLGGLAGDNEQFF.

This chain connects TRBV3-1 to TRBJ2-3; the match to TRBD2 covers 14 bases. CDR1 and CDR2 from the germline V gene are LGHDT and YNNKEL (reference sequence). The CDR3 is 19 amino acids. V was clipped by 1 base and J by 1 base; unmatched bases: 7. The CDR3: CASSQVTSGRASGTDTQYF. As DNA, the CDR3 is TGTGCCAGCAGCCAAGTGACTAGCGGGAGGGCTTCGGGCACAGATACGCAGTATTTT.

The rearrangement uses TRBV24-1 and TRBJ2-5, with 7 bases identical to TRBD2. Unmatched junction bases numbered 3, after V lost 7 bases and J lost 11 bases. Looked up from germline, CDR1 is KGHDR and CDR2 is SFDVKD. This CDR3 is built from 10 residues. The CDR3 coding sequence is TGTGCCACCAGATACGGGGGGCAGTACTTC. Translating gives CATRYGGQYF.

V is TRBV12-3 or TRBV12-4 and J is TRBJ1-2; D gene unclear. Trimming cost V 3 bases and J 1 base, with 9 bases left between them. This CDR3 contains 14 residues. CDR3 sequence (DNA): TGTGCCAGCAGTTTCATCGGCCTTAACTATGGCTACACCTTC. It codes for CASSFIGLNYGYTF.

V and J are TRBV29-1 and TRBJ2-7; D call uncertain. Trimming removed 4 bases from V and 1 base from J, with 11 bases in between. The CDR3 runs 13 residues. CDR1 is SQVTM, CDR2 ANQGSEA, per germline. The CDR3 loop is CSVGRAGSYEQYF. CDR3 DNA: TGCAGCGTTGGTCGGGCAGGATCCTACGAGCAGTACTTC.

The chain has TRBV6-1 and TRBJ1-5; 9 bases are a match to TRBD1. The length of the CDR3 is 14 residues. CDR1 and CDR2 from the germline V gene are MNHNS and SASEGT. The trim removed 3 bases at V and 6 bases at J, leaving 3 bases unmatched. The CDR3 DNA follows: TGTGCCAGCAGTGAGGGACAGGGATTTCAGCCCCAGCATTTT. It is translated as CASSEGQGFQPQHF.

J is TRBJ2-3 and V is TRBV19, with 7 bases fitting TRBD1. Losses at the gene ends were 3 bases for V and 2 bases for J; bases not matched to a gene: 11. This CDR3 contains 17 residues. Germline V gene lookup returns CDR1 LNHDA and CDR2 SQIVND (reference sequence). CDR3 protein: CASSIWSTGSITDTQYF. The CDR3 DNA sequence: TGTGCCAGTAGTATTTGGTCGACAGGGAGTATCACAGATACGCAGTATTTT. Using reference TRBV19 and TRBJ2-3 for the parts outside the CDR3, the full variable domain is DGGITQSPKYLFRKEGQNVTLSCEQNLNHDAMYWYRQDPGQGLRLIYYSQIVNDFQKGDIAEGYSVSREKKESFPLTVTSAQKNPTAFYLCASSIWSTGSITDTQYFGPGTRLTVL.

The CDR3 region is CSATDGYTF. CDR3 coding DNA: TGCAGTGCTACAGATGGCTACACCTTC. The chain links TRBV20-1 to TRBJ1-2; no clear D gene. V was cut by 4 bases and J by 6 bases, with 3 bases left in between. The CDR3 runs 9 residues. The germline gives CDR1 DFQATT, CDR2 SNEGSKA (reference sequence).

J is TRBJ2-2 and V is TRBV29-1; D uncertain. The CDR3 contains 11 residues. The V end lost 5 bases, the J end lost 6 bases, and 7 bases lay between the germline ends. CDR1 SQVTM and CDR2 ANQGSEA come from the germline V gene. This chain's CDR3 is CSVLYAGELFF. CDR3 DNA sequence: TGCAGCGTTCTGTACGCCGGGGAGCTGTTTTTT.

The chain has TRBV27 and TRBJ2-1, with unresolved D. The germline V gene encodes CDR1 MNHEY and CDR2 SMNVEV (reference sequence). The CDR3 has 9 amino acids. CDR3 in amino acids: CAFYNEQFF. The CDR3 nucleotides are TGTGCTTTCTACAATGAGCAGTTCTTC.

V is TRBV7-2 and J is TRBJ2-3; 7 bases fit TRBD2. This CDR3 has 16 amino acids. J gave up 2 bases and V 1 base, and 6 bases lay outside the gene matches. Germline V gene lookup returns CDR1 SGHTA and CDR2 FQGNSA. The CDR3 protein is CASSLGGGGHTDTQYF. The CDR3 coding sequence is TGTGCCAGCAGCTTAGGGGGCGGGGGTCACACAGATACGCAGTATTTT.

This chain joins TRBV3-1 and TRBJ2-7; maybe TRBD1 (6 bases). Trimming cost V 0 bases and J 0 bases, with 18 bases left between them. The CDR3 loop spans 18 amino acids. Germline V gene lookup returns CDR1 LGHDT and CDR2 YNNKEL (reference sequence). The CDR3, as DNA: TGTGCCAGCAGCCAAGAGGGCACCGGGACACCTACCTCCTACGAGCAGTACTTC. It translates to CASSQEGTGTPTSYEQYF.

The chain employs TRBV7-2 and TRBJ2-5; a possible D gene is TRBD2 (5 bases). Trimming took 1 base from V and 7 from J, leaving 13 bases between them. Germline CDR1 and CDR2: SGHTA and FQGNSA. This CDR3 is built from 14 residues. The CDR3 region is CASSLVRVEGTQYF. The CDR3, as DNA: TGTGCCAGCAGCTTAGTTCGCGTAGAGGGGACCCAGTACTTC. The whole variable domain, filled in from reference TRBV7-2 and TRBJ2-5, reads GAGVSQSPSNKVTEKGKDVELRCDPISGHTALYWYRQSLGQGLEFLIYFQGNSAPDKSGLPSDRFSAERTGGSVSTLTIQRTQQEDSAVYLCASSLVRVEGTQYFGPGTRLLVL.

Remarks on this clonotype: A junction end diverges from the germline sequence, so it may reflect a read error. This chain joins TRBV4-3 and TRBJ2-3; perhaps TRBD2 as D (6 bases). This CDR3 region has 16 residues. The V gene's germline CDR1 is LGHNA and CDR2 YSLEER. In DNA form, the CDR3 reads TGCGCCGGCAGCCAAGTAACTAGCTGGGGCACAGACACGCAGTATTTT. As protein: CAGSQVTSWGTDTQYF.

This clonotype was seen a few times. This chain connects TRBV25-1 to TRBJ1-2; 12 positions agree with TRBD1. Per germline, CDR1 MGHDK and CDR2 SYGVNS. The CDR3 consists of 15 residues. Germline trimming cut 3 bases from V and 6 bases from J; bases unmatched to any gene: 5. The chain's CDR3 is CASSDQGQGADGYTF. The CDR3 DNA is TGTGCCAGCAGTGATCAGGGACAGGGGGCGGATGGCTACACCTTC.

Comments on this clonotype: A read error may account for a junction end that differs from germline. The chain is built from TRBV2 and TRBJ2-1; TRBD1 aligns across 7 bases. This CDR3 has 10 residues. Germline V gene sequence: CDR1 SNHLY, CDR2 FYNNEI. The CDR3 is CAGRGNEQFF. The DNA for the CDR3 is TGTGCCGGCAGGGGGAATGAGCAGTTCTTC. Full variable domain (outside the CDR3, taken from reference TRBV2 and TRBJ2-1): EPEVTQTPSHQVTQMGQEVILRCVPISNHLYFYWYRQILGQKVEFLVSFYNNEISEKSEIFDDQFSVERPDGSNFTLKIRSTKLEDSAMYFCAGRGNEQFFGPGTRLTVL.

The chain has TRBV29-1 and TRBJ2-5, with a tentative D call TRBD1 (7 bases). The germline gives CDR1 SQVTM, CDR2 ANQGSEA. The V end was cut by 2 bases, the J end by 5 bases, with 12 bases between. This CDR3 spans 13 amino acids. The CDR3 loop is CSVEPTGTETQYF. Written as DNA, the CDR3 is TGCAGCGTTGAACCGACAGGGACTGAGACCCAGTACTTC.

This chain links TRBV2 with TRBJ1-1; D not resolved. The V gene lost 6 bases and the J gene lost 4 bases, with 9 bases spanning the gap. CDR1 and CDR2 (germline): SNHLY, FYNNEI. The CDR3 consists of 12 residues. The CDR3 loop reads CASSHKGTEAFF. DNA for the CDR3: TGTGCCAGCAGCCACAAAGGCACTGAAGCTTTCTTT. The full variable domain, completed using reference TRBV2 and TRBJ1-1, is EPEVTQTPSHQVTQMGQEVILRCVPISNHLYFYWYRQILGQKVEFLVSFYNNEISEKSEIFDDQFSVERPDGSNFTLKIRSTKLEDSAMYFCASSHKGTEAFFGQGTRLTVV.

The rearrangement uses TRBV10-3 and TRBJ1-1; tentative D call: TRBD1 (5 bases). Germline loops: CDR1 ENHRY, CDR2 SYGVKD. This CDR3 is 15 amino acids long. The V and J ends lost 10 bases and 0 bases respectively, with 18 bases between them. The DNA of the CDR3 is TGTGCCAGCCGCAGGGTGCTCGAAGTGAACACTGAAGCTTTCTTT. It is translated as CASRRVLEVNTEAFF.